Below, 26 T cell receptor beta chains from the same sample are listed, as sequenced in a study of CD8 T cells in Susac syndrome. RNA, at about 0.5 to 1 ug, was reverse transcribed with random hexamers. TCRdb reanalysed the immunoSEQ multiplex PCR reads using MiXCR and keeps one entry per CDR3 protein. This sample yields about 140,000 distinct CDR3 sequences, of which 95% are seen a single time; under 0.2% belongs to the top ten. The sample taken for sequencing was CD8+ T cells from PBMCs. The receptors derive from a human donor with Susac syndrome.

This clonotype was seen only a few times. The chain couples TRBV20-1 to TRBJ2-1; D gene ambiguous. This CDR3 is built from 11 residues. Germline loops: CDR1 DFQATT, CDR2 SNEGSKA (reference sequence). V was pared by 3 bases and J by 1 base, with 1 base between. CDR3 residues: CSARSYNEQFF. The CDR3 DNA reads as TGCAGTGCTAGGTCCTACAATGAGCAGTTCTTC.

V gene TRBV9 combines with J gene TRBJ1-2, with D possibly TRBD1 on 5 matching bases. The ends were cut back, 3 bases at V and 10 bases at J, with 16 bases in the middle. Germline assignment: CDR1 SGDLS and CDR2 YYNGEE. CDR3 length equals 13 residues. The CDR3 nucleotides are TGTGCCAGCAGCGCTACAGCCGGGACGGACTACACCTTC. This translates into CASSATAGTDYTF.

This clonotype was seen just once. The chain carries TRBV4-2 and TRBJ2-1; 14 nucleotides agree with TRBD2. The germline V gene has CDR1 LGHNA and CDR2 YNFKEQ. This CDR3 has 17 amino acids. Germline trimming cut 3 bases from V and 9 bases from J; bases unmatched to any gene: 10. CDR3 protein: CASSQMGLAGDGSEQFF. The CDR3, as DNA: TGTGCCAGCAGCCAGATGGGACTAGCGGGGGACGGCAGTGAGCAGTTCTTC.

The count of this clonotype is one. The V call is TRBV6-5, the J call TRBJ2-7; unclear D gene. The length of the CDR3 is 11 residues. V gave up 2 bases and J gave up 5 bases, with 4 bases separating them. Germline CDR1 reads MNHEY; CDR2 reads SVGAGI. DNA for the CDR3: TGTGCCAGCAGTTACGGACACGAGCAGTACTTC. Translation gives CASSYGHEQYF.

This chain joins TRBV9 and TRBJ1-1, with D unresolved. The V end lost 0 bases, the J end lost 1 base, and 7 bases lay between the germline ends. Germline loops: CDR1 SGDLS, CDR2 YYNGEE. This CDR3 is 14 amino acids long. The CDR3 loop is CASSVVPGNTEAFF. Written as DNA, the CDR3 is TGTGCCAGCAGCGTAGTCCCCGGGAACACTGAAGCTTTCTTT. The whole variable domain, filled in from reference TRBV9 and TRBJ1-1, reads DSGVTQTPKHLITATGQRVTLRCSPRSGDLSVYWYQQSLDQGLQFLIQYYNGEERAKGNILERFSAQQFPDLHSELNLSSLELGDSALYFCASSVVPGNTEAFFGQGTRLTVV.

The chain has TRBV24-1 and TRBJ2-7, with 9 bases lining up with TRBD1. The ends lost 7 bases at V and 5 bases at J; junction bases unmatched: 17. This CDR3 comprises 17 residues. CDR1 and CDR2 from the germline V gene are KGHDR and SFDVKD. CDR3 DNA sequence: TGTGCCACCAGCGCCTTAGACACCGGGACAGGGTACCACGAGCAGTACTTC. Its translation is CATSALDTGTGYHEQYF.

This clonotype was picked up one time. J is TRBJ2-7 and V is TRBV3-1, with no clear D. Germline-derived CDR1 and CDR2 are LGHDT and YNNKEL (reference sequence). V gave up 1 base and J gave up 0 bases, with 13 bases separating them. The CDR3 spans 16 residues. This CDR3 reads CASSQGLAVSSYEQYF. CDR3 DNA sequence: TGTGCCAGCAGCCAAGGTTTGGCTGTAAGCTCCTACGAGCAGTACTTC.

CDR3 protein: CASNMRETQYF. The CDR3 nucleotides read TGTGCCAGCAACATGAGGGAGACCCAGTACTTC. The chain recombines TRBV7-8 with TRBJ2-5; D is uncertain. The germline V gene encodes CDR1 SGHVS and CDR2 FQNEAQ. CDR3 length: 11 amino acids. V lost 7 bases to trimming and J lost 5 bases, with 8 bases between them.

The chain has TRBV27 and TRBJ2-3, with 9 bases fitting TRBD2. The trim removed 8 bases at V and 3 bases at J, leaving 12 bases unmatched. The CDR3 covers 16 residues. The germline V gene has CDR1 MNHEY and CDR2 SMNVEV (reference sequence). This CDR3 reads CASGPAGGLGTDTQYF. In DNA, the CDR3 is TGTGCCAGCGGGCCAGCGGGAGGCCTCGGTACAGATACGCAGTATTTT.

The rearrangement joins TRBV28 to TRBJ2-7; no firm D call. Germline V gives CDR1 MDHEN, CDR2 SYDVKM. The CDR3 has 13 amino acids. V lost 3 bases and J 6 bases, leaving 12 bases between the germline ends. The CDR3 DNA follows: TGTGCCAGCAGTTTCCGGCTGGGTGGCGAGCAGTACTTC. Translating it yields CASSFRLGGEQYF.

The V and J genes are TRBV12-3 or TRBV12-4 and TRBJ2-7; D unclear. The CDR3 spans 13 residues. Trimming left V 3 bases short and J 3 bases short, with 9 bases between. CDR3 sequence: CASSFGSHYEQYF. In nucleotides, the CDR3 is TGTGCCAGCAGTTTCGGTAGTCACTACGAGCAGTACTTC.

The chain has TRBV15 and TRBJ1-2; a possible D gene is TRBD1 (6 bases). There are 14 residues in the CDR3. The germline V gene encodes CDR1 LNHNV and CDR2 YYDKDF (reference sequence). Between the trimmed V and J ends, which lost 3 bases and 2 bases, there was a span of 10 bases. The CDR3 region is CATSSYQGNYGYTF. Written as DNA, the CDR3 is TGTGCCACCAGCAGTTATCAGGGGAACTATGGCTACACCTTC.

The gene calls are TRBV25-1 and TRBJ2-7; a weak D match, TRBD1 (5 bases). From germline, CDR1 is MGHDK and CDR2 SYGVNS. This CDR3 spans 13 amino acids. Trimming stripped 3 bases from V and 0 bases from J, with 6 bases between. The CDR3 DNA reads TGTGCCAGCAGTGAGGACAACTCCTACGAGCAGTACTTC. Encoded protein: CASSEDNSYEQYF.

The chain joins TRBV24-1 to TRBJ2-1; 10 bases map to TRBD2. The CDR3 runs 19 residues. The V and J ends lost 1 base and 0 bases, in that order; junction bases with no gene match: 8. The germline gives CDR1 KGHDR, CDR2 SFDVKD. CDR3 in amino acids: CATSDFAAGGQSSYNEQFF. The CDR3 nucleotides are TGTGCCACCAGTGATTTTGCAGCGGGAGGGCAAAGCTCCTACAATGAGCAGTTCTTC.

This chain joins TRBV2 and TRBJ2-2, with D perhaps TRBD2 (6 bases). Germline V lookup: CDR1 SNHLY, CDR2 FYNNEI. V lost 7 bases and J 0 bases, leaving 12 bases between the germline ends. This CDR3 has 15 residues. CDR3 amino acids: CASTRDFTNTGELFF. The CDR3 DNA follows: TGTGCCAGCACACGGGACTTTACGAACACCGGGGAGCTGTTTTTT.

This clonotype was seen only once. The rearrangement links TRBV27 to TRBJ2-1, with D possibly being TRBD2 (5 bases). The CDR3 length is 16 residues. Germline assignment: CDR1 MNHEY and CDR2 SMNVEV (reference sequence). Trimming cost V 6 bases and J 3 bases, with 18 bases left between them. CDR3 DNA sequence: TGTGCCAGCAGGACTCAATTGGCGGGCCTCTACAATGAGCAGTTCTTC. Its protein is CASRTQLAGLYNEQFF.

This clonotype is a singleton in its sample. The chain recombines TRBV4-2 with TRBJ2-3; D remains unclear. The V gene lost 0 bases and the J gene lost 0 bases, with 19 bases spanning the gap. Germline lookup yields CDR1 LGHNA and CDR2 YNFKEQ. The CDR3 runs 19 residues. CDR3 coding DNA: TGTGCCAGCAGCCAAGATGACCCCCTGTGGCGGCTTAGCACAGATACGCAGTATTTT. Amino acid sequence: CASSQDDPLWRLSTDTQYF.

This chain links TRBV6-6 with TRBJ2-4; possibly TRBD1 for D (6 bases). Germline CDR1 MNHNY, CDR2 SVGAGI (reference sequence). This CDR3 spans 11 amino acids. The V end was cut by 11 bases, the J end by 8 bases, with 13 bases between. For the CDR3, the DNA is TGTGCCTCCAGGGGTTGGGACATTCAGTACTTC. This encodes CASRGWDIQYF.

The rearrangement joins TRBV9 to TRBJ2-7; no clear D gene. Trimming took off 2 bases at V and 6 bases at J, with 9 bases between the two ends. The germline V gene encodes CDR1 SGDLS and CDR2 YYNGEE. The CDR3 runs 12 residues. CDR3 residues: CASSVMDGEQYF. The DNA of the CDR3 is TGTGCCAGCAGCGTGATGGACGGCGAGCAGTACTTC.

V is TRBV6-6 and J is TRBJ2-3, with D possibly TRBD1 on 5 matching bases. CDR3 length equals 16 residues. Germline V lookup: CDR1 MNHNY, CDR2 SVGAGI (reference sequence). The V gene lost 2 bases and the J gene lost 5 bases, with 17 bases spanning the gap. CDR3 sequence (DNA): TGTGCCAGCAGTTACCCGGACACCCCCGCACAAGATACGCAGTATTTT. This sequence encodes CASSYPDTPAQDTQYF.

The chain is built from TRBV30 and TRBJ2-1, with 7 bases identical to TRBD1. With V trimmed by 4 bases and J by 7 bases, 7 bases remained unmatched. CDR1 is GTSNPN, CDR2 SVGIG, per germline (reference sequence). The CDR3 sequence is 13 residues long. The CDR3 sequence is CAWNTGVGNEQFF. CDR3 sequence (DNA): TGTGCCTGGAATACAGGGGTTGGGAATGAGCAGTTCTTC. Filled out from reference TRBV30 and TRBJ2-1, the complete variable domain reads SQTIHQWPATLVQPVGSPLSLECTVEGTSNPNLYWYRQAAGRGLQLLFYSVGIGQISSEVPQNLSASRPQDRQFILSSKKLLLSDSGFYLCAWNTGVGNEQFFGPGTRLTVL.

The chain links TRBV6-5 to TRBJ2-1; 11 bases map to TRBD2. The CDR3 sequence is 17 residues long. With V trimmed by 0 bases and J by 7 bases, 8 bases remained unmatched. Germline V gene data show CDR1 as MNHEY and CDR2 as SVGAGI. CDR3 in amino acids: CASSYSRPGTSGNEQFF. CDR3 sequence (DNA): TGTGCCAGCAGTTACTCTCGACCCGGGACTAGCGGAAATGAGCAGTTCTTC.

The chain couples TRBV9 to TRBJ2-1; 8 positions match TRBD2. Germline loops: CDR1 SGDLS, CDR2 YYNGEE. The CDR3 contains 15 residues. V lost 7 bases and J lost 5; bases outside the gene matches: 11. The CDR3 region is CASCPGSGAHNEQFF. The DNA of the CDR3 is TGTGCCAGCTGCCCGGGTAGCGGGGCTCACAATGAGCAGTTCTTC.

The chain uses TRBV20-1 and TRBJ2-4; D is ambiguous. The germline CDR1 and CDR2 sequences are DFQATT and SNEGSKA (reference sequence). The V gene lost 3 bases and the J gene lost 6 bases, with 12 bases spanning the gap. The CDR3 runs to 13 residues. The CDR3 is CSASGVFGNIQYF. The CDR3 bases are TGCAGTGCTAGTGGGGTCTTCGGAAACATTCAGTACTTC.

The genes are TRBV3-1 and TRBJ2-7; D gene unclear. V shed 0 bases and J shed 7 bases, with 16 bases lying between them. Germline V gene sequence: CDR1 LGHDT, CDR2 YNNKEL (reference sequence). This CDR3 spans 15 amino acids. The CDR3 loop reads CASSQDFGWSAEQYF. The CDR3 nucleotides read TGTGCCAGCAGCCAAGATTTCGGCTGGTCCGCGGAGCAGTACTTC.

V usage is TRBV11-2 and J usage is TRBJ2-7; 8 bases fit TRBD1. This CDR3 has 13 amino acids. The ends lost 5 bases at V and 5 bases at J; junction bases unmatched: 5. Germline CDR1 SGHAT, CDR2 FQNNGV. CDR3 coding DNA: TGTGCCAGCAGCCCGACAGGGGTTGACGAGCAGTACTTC. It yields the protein CASSPTGVDEQYF.